These 20 T cell receptor beta chains share one sample of origin, sequenced in a study of T cell responses to AZD1222 COVID-19 vaccine. Using immunoSEQ multiplex PCR, the repertoire was profiled, and TCRdb retains in-frame clones only, with some absent. The table records about 96,000 clones, around nine tenths of them present only once. The sample here was peripheral blood, taken on day 0 of MenACWY control vaccination. These receptors were taken from an adult in good health.

J is TRBJ1-5 and V is TRBV10-2; no reliable D call. Trimming left V 2 bases short and J 9 bases short, with 8 bases between. This CDR3 contains 12 residues. The V gene's germline CDR1 is WSHSY and CDR2 SAAADI. Written as DNA, the CDR3 is TGCGCCAGCAGTGAGGAGGATCTGCCCCAGCATTTT. Its protein product is CASSEEDLPQHF.

The chain has TRBV6-5 and TRBJ2-1; D uncertain. This CDR3 contains 12 residues. The germline V gene has CDR1 MNHEY and CDR2 SVGAGI. CDR3 loop: CALTFGYNEQFF. The CDR3 nucleotides are TGTGCTTTGACATTTGGATACAATGAGCAGTTCTTC.

The chain couples TRBV9 to TRBJ2-2; D gene uncertain. Per germline, CDR1 SGDLS and CDR2 YYNGEE. V lost 1 base, J lost 1 base, and 8 bases lay in between. CDR3 length: 15 residues. The CDR3 DNA sequence: TGTGCCAGCAGCGTACGACACAAGAACACCGGGGAGCTGTTTTTT. As protein: CASSVRHKNTGELFF. The whole variable domain, filled in from reference TRBV9 and TRBJ2-2, reads DSGVTQTPKHLITATGQRVTLRCSPRSGDLSVYWYQQSLDQGLQFLIQYYNGEERAKGNILERFSAQQFPDLHSELNLSSLELGDSALYFCASSVRHKNTGELFFGEGSRLTVL.

V is TRBV6-5 and J is TRBJ2-5; either TRBD1 or TRBD2 may supply D (5 bases each). V was cut by 6 bases and J by 5 bases, with 13 bases left in between. The length of the CDR3 is 13 residues. Germline CDR1 reads MNHEY; CDR2 reads SVGAGI. CDR3 sequence reads: CASRLGRRETQYF. The CDR3 region has the DNA TGTGCCAGCAGATTGGGACGAAGGGAGACCCAGTACTTC.

The chain links TRBV28 to TRBJ1-4, with TRBD1 matching over 8 bases. CDR1 is MDHEN and CDR2 is SYDVKM in the germline V gene. The J segment lost 7 bases and the V segment lost 5 bases, leaving 9 bases of the junction unmatched. The CDR3 has 15 amino acids. CDR3 sequence (DNA): TGTGCCAGCAGTGAAACCCAGGGGGCGCTTGAAAAACTGTTTTTT. Its protein is CASSETQGALEKLFF.

The chain links TRBV6-1 to TRBJ2-3; no clear D gene. This CDR3 region has 13 residues. Germline V CDR1 and CDR2: MNHNS, SASEGT. Trimming took off 1 base at V and 2 bases at J, with 4 bases between the two ends. CDR3: CASSEDPTDTQYF. The CDR3 nucleotides read TGTGCCAGCAGTGAAGATCCCACAGATACGCAGTATTTT.

Written as DNA, the CDR3 is TGTGCCAGCAGCATAGCGGGGACAGGGTTTTACGAGCAGTACTTC. Protein sequence: CASSIAGTGFYEQYF. The V gene is TRBV11-2, the J gene TRBJ2-7, with TRBD1 as a possible D gene (9 bases). From germline, CDR1 is SGHAT and CDR2 FQNNGV. V lost 5 bases and J lost 4, with 18 bases in between. The CDR3 runs 15 residues.

This chain uses TRBV28 with TRBJ2-4; 7 bases map to TRBD2. V dropped 6 bases and J dropped 0; count of bases not matched to a gene: 23. CDR1 and CDR2 (germline): MDHEN, SYDVKM. The CDR3 spans 21 residues. The CDR3 spells CASSSPLGREWASGAKNIQYF. The CDR3, as DNA: TGTGCCAGCAGCTCGCCCTTAGGTAGGGAGTGGGCTAGCGGAGCCAAAAACATTCAGTACTTC.

V gene TRBV7-9 combines with J gene TRBJ1-5; D is ambiguous. The CDR3 covers 14 residues. Germline V gene sequence: CDR1 SEHNR, CDR2 FQNEAQ (reference sequence). V lost 1 base and J lost 3, with 7 bases in between. CDR3 DNA sequence: TGTGCCAGCAGCTTAGATTCAGTCAATCAGCCCCAGCATTTT. Translating gives CASSLDSVNQPQHF.

The V gene is TRBV28, the J gene TRBJ1-4, with 8 bases identical to TRBD1. V dropped 6 bases and J dropped 8; count of bases not matched to a gene: 8. This CDR3 has 14 amino acids. Germline-derived CDR1 and CDR2 are MDHEN and SYDVKM. The CDR3 spells CASSEGQAGEKLFF. Here the CDR3 DNA reads TGTGCCAGCAGCGAGGGACAGGCTGGAGAAAAACTGTTTTTT.

The chain employs TRBV11-3 and TRBJ2-2; 11 positions match TRBD2. With 5 bases clipped from V and 4 bases from J, the junction kept 6 bases outside the gene matches. CDR3 length: 16 residues. Germline CDR1 reads SGHNT; CDR2 reads YENEEA. CDR3 nucleotides: TGTGCCAGCAGCCCCCGACTAGCGGGACGCACCGGGGAGCTGTTTTTT. Translating gives CASSPRLAGRTGELFF.

The table lists this clone with a count of one. The CDR3 bases are TGTGCCAGCAGCTCCGGGGTCGCGGGCGAGCAGTACTTC. Protein sequence: CASSSGVAGEQYF. The gene calls are TRBV7-2 and TRBJ2-7; D possibly corresponds to TRBD2 (5 bases). The CDR3 length is 13 residues. Germline CDR1 is SGHTA and CDR2 is FQGNSA. V lost 4 bases to trimming and J lost 6 bases, with 13 bases between them.

The chain combines TRBV5-1 with TRBJ2-7; no clear D. Trimming stripped 3 bases from V and 0 bases from J, with 10 bases between. This CDR3 has 14 amino acids. Germline CDR1 is SGHRS and CDR2 is YFSETQ. CDR3 sequence (DNA): TGCGCCAGCAGCTCCTTCCCCCCCTCCTACGAGCAGTACTTC. This encodes CASSSFPPSYEQYF.

The chain employs TRBV29-1 and TRBJ1-1; no clear D gene. Trimming removed 3 bases from V and 1 base from J, with 6 bases in between. Germline V gene lookup returns CDR1 SQVTM and CDR2 ANQGSEA. The CDR3 has 12 amino acids. CDR3 in amino acids: CSVEGRNTEAFF. The CDR3 nucleotides read TGCAGCGTTGAGGGCAGGAACACTGAAGCTTTCTTT.

The chain combines TRBV2 with TRBJ1-5; D is possibly TRBD1 (5 bases). Germline V gene lookup returns CDR1 SNHLY and CDR2 FYNNEI. Trimming took off 4 bases at V and 0 bases at J, with 10 bases between the two ends. CDR3 size: 15 residues. CDR3 in amino acids: CASSARTLSNQPQHF. In DNA, the CDR3 is TGTGCCAGCAGTGCCCGGACACTTAGCAATCAGCCCCAGCATTTT.

This clone was recorded once. The rearrangement joins TRBV27 to TRBJ1-2; possibly TRBD1 for D (5 bases). The germline V gene has CDR1 MNHEY and CDR2 SMNVEV (reference sequence). The ends were cut back, 2 bases at V and 2 bases at J, with 9 bases in the middle. The CDR3 has 14 residues. CDR3 nucleotides: TGTGCCAGCAGTTTACTAGACAGCAACTATGGCTACACCTTC. Translating gives CASSLLDSNYGYTF.

The rearrangement links TRBV5-6 to TRBJ1-6; 7 nucleotides agree with TRBD1. There are 15 residues in the CDR3. Germline-derived CDR1 and CDR2 are SGHDT and YYEEEE. Unmatched junction bases numbered 8, after V lost 0 bases and J lost 11 bases. The CDR3 sequence: CASSLASTGEPPLHF. CDR3 in DNA: TGTGCCAGCAGCTTGGCCTCTACAGGGGAGCCACCCCTCCACTTT.

This chain connects TRBV7-9 to TRBJ1-1; D is undetermined. Germline CDR1 reads SEHNR; CDR2 reads FQNEAQ (reference sequence). Trimming removed 2 bases at V and 1 base at J, with 8 bases between. The CDR3 spans 14 residues. The chain's CDR3 is CASSLWGKNTEAFF. The CDR3 nucleotides read TGTGCCAGCAGCTTATGGGGTAAGAACACTGAAGCTTTCTTT.

The chain links TRBV6-2 or TRBV6-3 to TRBJ1-5; a weak D match, TRBD1 (5 bases). The CDR3 consists of 15 residues. Germline loops: CDR1 MNHEY, CDR2 SVGEGT. The germline V and J ends were trimmed by 2 bases and 4 bases, with 12 bases remaining between them. This CDR3 reads CASSYELRANQPQHF. The CDR3 DNA sequence: TGTGCCAGCAGTTACGAGCTCAGGGCGAATCAGCCCCAGCATTTT.

This clone appeared once. This chain's CDR3 is CASSPRTGQGNEQFF. Here the CDR3 DNA reads TGTGCCAGCTCACCACGGACAGGCCAGGGCAATGAGCAGTTCTTC. The gene calls are TRBV18 and TRBJ2-1; TRBD1 matches at 7 bases. Germline V lookup: CDR1 KGHSH, CDR2 LQKENI. CDR3 length: 15 residues. Losses at the gene ends were 1 base for V and 6 bases for J; bases not matched to a gene: 6.